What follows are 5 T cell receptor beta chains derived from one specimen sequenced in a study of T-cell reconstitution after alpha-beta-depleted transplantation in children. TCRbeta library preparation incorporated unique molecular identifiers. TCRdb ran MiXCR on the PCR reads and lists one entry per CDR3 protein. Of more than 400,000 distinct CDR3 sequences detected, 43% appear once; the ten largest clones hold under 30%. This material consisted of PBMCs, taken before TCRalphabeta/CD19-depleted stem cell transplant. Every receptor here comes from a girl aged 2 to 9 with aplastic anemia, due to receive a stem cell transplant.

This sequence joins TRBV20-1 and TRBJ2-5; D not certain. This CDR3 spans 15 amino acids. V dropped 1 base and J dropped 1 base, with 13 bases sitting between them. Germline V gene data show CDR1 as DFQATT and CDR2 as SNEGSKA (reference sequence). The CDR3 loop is CSARVYLVLQETQYF. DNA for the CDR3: TGCAGTGCTAGAGTATACCTAGTCCTCCAAGAGACCCAGTACTTC.

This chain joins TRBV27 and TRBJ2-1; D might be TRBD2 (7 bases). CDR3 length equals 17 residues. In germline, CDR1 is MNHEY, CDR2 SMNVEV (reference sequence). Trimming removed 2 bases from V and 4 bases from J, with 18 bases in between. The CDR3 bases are TGTGCCAGCAGTTTACTTAGGGGGGGTCACGGGTACAATGAGCAGTTCTTC. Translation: CASSLLRGGHGYNEQFF.

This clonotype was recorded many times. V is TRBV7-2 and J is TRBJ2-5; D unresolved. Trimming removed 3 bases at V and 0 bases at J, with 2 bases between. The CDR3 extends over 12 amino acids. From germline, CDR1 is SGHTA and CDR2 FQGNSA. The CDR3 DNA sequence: TGTGCCAGCAGCTTTTACCAAGAGACCCAGTACTTC. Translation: CASSFYQETQYF.

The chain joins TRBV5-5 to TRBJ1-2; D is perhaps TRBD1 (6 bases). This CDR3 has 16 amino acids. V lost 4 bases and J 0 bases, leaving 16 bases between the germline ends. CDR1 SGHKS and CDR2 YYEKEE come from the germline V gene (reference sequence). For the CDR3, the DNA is TGTGCCAGCAGCATCCGTCAGGGGCTTACTAACTATGGCTACACCTTC. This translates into CASSIRQGLTNYGYTF.

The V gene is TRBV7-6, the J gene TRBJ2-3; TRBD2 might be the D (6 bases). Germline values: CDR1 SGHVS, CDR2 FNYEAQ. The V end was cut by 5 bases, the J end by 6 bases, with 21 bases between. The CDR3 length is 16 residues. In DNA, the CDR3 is TGTGCCAGCAGCCGTCGTGATAGCGGTGTGCTGGATACGCAGTATTTT. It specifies CASSRRDSGVLDTQYF.